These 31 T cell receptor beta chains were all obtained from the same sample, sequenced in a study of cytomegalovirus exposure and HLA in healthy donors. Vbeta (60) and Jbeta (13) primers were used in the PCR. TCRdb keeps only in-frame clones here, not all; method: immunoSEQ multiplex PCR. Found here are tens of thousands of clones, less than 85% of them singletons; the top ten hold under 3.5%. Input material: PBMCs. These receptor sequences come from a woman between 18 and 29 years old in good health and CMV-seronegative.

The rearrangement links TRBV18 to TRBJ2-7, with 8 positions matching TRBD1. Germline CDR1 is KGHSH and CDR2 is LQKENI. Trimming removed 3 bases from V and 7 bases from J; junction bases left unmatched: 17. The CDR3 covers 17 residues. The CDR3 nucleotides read TGTGCCAGCTCACCCCGAGCTGGGGGGACAGGACTTGGGGAGCAGTACTTC. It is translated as CASSPRAGGTGLGEQYF.

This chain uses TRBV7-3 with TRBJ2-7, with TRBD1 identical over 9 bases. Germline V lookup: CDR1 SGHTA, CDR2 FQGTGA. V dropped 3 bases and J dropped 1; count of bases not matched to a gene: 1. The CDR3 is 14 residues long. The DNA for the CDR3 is TGTGCCAGCAGCTTCGGACAGGGGTCCTACGAGCAGTACTTC. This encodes CASSFGQGSYEQYF.

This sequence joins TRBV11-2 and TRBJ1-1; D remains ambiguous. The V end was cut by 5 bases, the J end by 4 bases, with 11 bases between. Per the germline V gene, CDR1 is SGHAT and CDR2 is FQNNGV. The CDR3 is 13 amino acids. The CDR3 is CASSQDFSTEAFF. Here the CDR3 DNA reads TGTGCCAGCAGCCAAGACTTTAGCACTGAAGCTTTCTTT.

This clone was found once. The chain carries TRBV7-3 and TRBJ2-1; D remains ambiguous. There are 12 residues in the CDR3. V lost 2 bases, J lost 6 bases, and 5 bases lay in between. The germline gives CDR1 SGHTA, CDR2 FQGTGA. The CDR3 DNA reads TGTGCCAGCAGCTTAGGAGCCAATGAGCAGTTCTTC. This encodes CASSLGANEQFF.

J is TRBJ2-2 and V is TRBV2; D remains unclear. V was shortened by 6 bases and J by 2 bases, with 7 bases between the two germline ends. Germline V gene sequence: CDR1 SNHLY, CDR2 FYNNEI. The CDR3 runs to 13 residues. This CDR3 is CASRTANTGELFF. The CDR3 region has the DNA TGTGCCAGCAGAACTGCTAACACCGGGGAGCTGTTTTTT. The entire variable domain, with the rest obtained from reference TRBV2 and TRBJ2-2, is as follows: EPEVTQTPSHQVTQMGQEVILRCVPISNHLYFYWYRQILGQKVEFLVSFYNNEISEKSEIFDDQFSVERPDGSNFTLKIRSTKLEDSAMYFCASRTANTGELFFGEGSRLTVL.

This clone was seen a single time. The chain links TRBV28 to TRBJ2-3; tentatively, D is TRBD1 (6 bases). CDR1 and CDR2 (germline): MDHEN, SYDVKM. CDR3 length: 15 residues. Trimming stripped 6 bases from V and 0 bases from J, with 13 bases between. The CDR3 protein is CASSYRAPSTDTQYF. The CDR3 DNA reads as TGTGCCAGCAGCTACAGGGCCCCTAGCACAGATACGCAGTATTTT.

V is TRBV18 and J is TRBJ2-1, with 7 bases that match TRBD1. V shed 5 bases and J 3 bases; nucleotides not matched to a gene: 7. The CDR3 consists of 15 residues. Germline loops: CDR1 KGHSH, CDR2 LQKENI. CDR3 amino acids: CASSAGTAFYNEQFF. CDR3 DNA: TGTGCCAGCTCAGCCGGGACAGCGTTCTACAATGAGCAGTTCTTC. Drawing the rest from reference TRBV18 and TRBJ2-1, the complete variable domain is NAGVMQNPRHLVRRRGQEARLRCSPMKGHSHVYWYRQLPEEGLKFMVYLQKENIIDESGMPKERFSAEFPKEGPSILRIQQVVRGDSAAYFCASSAGTAFYNEQFFGPGTRLTVL.

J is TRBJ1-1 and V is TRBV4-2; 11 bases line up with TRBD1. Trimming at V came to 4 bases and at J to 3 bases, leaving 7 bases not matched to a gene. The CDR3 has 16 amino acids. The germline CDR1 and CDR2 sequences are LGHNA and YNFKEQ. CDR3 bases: TGTGCCAGCAGCCGATCACCGGGACAGGGGGACACTGAAGCTTTCTTT. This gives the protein CASSRSPGQGDTEAFF.

The CDR3 bases are TGTGCCAGTAGTAAGGAGGACGCCGCCTACAATGAGCAGTTCTTC. Its protein is CASSKEDAAYNEQFF. The chain carries TRBV19 and TRBJ2-1; D perhaps matches TRBD2 (5 bases). This CDR3 contains 15 residues. Germline assignment: CDR1 LNHDA and CDR2 SQIVND (reference sequence). V was pared by 4 bases and J by 2 bases, with 12 bases between. Filled out from reference TRBV19 and TRBJ2-1, the complete variable domain reads DGGITQSPKYLFRKEGQNVTLSCEQNLNHDAMYWYRQDPGQGLRLIYYSQIVNDFQKGDIAEGYSVSREKKESFPLTVTSAQKNPTAFYLCASSKEDAAYNEQFFGPGTRLTVL.

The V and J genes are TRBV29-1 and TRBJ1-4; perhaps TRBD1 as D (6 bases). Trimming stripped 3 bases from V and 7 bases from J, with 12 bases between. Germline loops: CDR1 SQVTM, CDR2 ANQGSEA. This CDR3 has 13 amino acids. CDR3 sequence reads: CSVENREGEKLFF. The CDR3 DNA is TGCAGCGTTGAGAACAGGGAAGGTGAAAAACTGTTTTTT.

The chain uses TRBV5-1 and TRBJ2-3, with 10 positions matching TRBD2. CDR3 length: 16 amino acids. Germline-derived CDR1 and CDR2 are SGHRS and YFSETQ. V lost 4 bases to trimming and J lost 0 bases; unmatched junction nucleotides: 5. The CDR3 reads CASSRTSGTSTDTQYF. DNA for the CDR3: TGCGCCAGCAGCCGGACTAGCGGCACTAGCACAGATACGCAGTATTTT. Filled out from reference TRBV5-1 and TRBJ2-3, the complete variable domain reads KAGVTQTPRYLIKTRGQQVTLSCSPISGHRSVSWYQQTPGQGLQFLFEYFSETQRNKGNFPGRFSGRQFSNSRSEMNVSTLELGDSALYLCASSRTSGTSTDTQYFGPGTRLTVL.

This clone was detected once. The CDR3 sequence is CASSSGLSNEQFF. The CDR3 region has the DNA TGCGCCAGCAGCTCGGGACTATCGAATGAGCAGTTCTTC. The V call is TRBV5-1, the J call TRBJ2-1, with TRBD2 identical over 7 bases. Germline CDR1 reads SGHRS; CDR2 reads YFSETQ. The length of the CDR3 is 13 residues. The J segment lost 7 bases and the V segment lost 3 bases, leaving 4 bases of the junction unmatched.

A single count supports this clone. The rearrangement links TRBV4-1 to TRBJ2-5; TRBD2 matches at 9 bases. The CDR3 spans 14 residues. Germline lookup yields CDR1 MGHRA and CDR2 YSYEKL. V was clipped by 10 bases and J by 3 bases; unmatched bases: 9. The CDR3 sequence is CAKKTSGVKETQYF. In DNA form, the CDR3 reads TGCGCCAAAAAGACTAGCGGAGTTAAAGAGACCCAGTACTTC.

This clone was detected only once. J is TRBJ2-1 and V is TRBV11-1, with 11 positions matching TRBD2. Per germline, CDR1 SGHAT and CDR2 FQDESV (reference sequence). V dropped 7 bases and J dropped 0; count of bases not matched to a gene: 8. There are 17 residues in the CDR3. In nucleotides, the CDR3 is TGTGCCAGCACCAAACTTGGGACTAGCGGCTCCTACAATGAGCAGTTCTTC. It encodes CASTKLGTSGSYNEQFF.

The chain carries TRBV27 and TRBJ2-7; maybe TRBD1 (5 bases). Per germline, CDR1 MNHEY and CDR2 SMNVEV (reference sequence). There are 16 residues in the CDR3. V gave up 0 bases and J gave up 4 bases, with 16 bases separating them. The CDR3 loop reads CASSLSRLPQEYEQYF. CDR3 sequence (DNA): TGTGCCAGCAGTTTATCAAGGCTTCCACAGGAGTACGAGCAGTACTTC.

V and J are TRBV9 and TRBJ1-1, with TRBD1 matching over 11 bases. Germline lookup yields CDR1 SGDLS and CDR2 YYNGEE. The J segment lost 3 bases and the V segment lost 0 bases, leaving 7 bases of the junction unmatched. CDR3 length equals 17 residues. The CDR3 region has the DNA TGTGCCAGCAGCGTAGGAGGCGGGGACAGGGGGGACACTGAAGCTTTCTTT. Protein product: CASSVGGGDRGDTEAFF.

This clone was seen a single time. The CDR3 is CASRLGQAQPQHF. CDR3 nucleotide sequence: TGTGCCAGCCGCCTTGGGCAAGCCCAGCCCCAGCATTTT. J is TRBJ1-5 and V is TRBV2; D ambiguous. Germline CDR1 SNHLY, CDR2 FYNNEI. The CDR3 spans 13 residues. Trimming took 8 bases from V and 7 from J, leaving 15 bases between them. The variable domain in full, completed from reference TRBV2 and TRBJ1-5, reads EPEVTQTPSHQVTQMGQEVILRCVPISNHLYFYWYRQILGQKVEFLVSFYNNEISEKSEIFDDQFSVERPDGSNFTLKIRSTKLEDSAMYFCASRLGQAQPQHFGDGTRLSIL.

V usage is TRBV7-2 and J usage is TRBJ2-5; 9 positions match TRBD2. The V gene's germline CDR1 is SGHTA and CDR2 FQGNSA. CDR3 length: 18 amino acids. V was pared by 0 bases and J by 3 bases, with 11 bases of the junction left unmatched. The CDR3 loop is CASSLAVGTSIQKETQYF. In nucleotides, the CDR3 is TGTGCCAGCAGCTTAGCGGTGGGGACTAGCATTCAGAAAGAGACCCAGTACTTC.

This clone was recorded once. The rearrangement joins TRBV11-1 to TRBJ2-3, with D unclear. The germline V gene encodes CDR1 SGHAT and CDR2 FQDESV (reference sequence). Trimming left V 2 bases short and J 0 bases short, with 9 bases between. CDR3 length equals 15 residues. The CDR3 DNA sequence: TGTGCCAGCAGCTTATCCCTCCCTAGCACAGATACGCAGTATTTT. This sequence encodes CASSLSLPSTDTQYF.

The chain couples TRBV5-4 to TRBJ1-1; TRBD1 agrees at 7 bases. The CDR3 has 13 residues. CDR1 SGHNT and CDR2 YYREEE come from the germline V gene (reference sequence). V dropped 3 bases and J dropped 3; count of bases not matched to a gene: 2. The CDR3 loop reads CASSSQGYTEAFF. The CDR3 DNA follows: TGTGCCAGCAGCTCACAGGGGTACACTGAAGCTTTCTTT.

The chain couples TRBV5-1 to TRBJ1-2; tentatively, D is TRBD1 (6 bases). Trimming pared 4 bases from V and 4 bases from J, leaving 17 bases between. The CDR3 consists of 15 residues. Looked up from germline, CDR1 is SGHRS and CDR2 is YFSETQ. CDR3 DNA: TGCGCCAGCAGCACCGAGACGAACAGGGTCTATGGCTACACCTTC. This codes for CASSTETNRVYGYTF.

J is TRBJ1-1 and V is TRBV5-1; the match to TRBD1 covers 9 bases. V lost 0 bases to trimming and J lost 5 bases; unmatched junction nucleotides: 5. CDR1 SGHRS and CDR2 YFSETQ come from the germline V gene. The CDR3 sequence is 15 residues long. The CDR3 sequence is CASSLDRGLRTEAFF. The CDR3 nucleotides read TGCGCCAGCAGCTTGGACAGGGGGCTGAGGACTGAAGCTTTCTTT.

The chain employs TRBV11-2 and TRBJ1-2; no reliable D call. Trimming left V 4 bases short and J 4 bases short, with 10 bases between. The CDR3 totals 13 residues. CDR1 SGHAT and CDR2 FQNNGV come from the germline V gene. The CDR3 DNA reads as TGTGCCAGCAGCTCTCAGAGCGTCTATGGCTACACCTTC. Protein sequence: CASSSQSVYGYTF.

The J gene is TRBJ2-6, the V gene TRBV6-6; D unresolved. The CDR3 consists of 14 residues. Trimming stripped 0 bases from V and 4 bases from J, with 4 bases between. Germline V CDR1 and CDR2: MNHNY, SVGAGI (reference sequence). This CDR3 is CASSYSTGANVLTF. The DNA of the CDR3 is TGTGCCAGCAGTTACTCCACAGGGGCCAACGTCCTGACTTTC.

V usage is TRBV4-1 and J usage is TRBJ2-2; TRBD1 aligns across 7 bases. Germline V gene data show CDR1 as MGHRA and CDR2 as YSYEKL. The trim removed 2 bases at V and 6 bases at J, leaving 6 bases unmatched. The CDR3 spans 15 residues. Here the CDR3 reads CASSQTTGSAGELFF. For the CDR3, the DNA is TGCGCCAGCAGCCAAACGACAGGGAGTGCCGGGGAGCTGTTTTTT.

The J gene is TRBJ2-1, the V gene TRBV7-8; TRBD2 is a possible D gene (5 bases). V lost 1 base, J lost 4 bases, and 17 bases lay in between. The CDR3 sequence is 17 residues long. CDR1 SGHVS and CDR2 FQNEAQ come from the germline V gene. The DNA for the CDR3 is TGTGCCAGCAGCTTAGATGGGATGGCTAGCAGATACAATGAGCAGTTCTTC. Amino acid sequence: CASSLDGMASRYNEQFF. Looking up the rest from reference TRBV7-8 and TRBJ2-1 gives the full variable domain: GAGVSQSPRYKVAKRGQDVALRCDPISGHVSLFWYQQALGQGPEFLTYFQNEAQLDKSGLPSDRFFAERPEGSVSTLKIQRTQQEDSAVYLCASSLDGMASRYNEQFFGPGTRLTVL.

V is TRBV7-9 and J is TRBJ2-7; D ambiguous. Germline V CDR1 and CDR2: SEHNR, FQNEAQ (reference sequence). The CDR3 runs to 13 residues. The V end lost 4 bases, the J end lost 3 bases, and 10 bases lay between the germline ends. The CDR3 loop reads CASSSIRNYEQYF. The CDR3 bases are TGTGCCAGCAGCTCTATACGCAACTACGAGCAGTACTTC.

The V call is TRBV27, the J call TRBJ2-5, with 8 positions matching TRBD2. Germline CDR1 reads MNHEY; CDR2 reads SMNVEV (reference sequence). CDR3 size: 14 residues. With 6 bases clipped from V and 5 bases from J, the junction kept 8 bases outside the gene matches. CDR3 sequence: CASREGGLGETQYF. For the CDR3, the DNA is TGTGCCAGCAGAGAGGGGGGACTAGGGGAGACCCAGTACTTC.

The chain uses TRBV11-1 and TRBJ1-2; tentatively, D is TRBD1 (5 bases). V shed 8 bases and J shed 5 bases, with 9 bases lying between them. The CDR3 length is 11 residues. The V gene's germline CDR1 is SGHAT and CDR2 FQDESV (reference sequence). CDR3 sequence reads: CASGQGYGYTF. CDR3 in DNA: TGTGCCAGCGGGCAGGGTTATGGCTACACCTTC.

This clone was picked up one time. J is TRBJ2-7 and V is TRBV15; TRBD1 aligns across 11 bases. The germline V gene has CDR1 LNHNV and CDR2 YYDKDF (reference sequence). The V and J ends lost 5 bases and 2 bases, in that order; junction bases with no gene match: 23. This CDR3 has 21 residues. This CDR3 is CATSGITDWDRGYSPPYEQYF. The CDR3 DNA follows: TGTGCCACCAGCGGGATCACAGATTGGGACAGGGGGTACTCCCCTCCCTACGAGCAGTACTTC.

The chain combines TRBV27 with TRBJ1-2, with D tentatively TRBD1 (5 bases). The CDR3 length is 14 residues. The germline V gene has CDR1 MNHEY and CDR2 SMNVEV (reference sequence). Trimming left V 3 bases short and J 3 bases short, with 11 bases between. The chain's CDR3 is CASSFKTEHYGYTF. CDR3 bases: TGTGCCAGCAGTTTTAAGACAGAACACTATGGCTACACCTTC.